The next 18 T cell receptor delta chains were all read from a single sample in a study of intestinal T cells in coeliac disease. The bulk TRD library came from about 160 ng of biopsy DNA amplified with BIOMED-2 primers. TCRdb reanalyzed the multiplex PCR reads using CATT. There are about 1,500 delta-chain clones in the sample; around 69% occur only once, and about a sixth lies in the top ten. For each case, the template was genomic DNA from ten roughly 5-µm formalin-fixed paraffin-embedded scrolls. Source material: a duodenal biopsy. Receptor source: a human donor with celiac disease.

On this clone: TCRdb shows a much larger clone's protein in place of this DNA's translation, and the two differ at residue 8, likely through a read error; the protein shown is translated from the DNA. The rearrangement joins TRDV2 to TRDJ1, with a possible D match to TRDD3 (6 bases). Trimming stripped 3 bases from V and 6 bases from J, with 22 bases between. CDR3 length: 16 residues. Germline V gene lookup returns CDR1 GEAIGNYY and CDR2 EKD. The DNA for the CDR3 is TGTGCCTGTGACCAACTTCGTGCTGGGGACGTTAATAAACTCATCTTT. Translation gives CACDQLRAGDVNKLIF.

In this sample, this clone is medium-sized. V is TRDV1 and J is TRDJ1; 10 bases are shared with TRDD3. Trimming at V came to 1 base and at J to 1 base, leaving 18 bases not matched to a gene. This CDR3 spans 21 amino acids. CDR1 and CDR2 from the germline V gene are TSWWSYY and QGS. The CDR3 region is CALGEPTFRRLGDPITDKLIF. As DNA, the CDR3 is TGTGCTCTTGGGGAACCCACCTTCCGAAGACTGGGGGATCCAATCACCGATAAACTCATCTTT.

Only one count was recorded for this clone. This rearrangement joins TRDV1 to TRDJ1; tentative D call: TRDD3 (6 bases). This CDR3 spans 19 amino acids. Between the trimmed V and J ends, which lost 1 base and 0 bases, there was a span of 21 bases. The germline V gene encodes CDR1 TSWWSYY and CDR2 QGS. CDR3 protein: CALGERWGFRTAYTDKLIF. In nucleotides, the CDR3 is TGTGCTCTTGGGGAACGGTGGGGGTTTAGGACCGCGTACACCGATAAACTCATCTTT.

This clone is large by share. This rearrangement joins TRDV1 to TRDJ1; possibly TRDD2 for D (9 bases). Germline CDR1 and CDR2: TSWWSYY and QGS. With 6 bases removed from V and 1 base from J, the gap between germline ends came to 30 bases. The CDR3 length is 20 residues. In DNA form, the CDR3 reads TGTGCTCTTGGACCCTTCCTACCCCACGACTGGGGGTTCTTCACCGATAAACTCATCTTT. This codes for CALGPFLPHDWGFFTDKLIF.

This clone is categorized as large (0.1 to 1%). This chain connects TRDV1 to TRDJ3; the match to TRDD3 covers 10 bases. The CDR3 contains 23 residues. With 4 bases clipped from V and 0 bases from J, the junction kept 18 bases outside the gene matches. Germline V gene lookup returns CDR1 TSWWSYY and CDR2 QGS. In DNA form, the CDR3 reads TGTGCTCTTGGGGCATCCCCTTACTGGGGGATTCGGCTGAGCTCCTGGGACACCCGACAGATGTTTTTC. It yields the protein CALGASPYWGIRLSSWDTRQMFF.

The chain joins TRDV1 to TRDJ1, with D perhaps TRDD2 (5 bases). CDR1 is TSWWSYY and CDR2 is QGS in the germline V gene. The CDR3 covers 22 residues. V was shortened by 3 bases and J by 5 bases, with 37 bases between the two germline ends. The DNA for the CDR3 is TGTGCTCTTGGGGATCCCCTTTCAACACTATGGCGCCTACGGGGTACCACAGATAAACTCATCTTT. This translates into CALGDPLSTLWRLRGTTDKLIF.

Worth noting for this clone: It differs at one base from a far larger clone, so likely a read error. Other nucleotide sequences from this sample produce the same CDR3. V and J are TRDV2 and TRDJ1, with 8 bases matching TRDD3. This CDR3 region has 15 residues. Germline trimming cut 3 bases from V and 2 bases from J; bases unmatched to any gene: 7. Germline V lookup: CDR1 GEAIGNYY, CDR2 EKD. This chain's CDR3 is CACDPLGGLTDKLIF. The DNA of the CDR3 is TGTGCCTGTGACCCACTGGGGGGCCTAACCGATAAACTCATCTTT.

This sequence joins TRDV1 and TRDJ2; TRDD3 agrees at 11 bases. With V trimmed by 5 bases and J by 7 bases, 36 bases remained unmatched. This CDR3 comprises 25 residues. Germline V gene sequence: CDR1 TSWWSYY, CDR2 QGS. The CDR3 bases are TGTGCTCTTGGGTTACATTTTAGCCCCCGGGCTCACTGGGGGATAAAATGTAACCCAAGAGCACAACTCTTCTTT. Translation gives CALGLHFSPRAHWGIKCNPRAQLFF.

The chain carries TRDV2 and TRDJ1; TRDD3 agrees at 7 bases. The CDR3 runs to 15 residues. From germline, CDR1 is GEAIGNYY and CDR2 EKD. V lost 4 bases and J lost 2; bases outside the gene matches: 9. The CDR3, as DNA: TGTGCCTGTGAGGAACTGGGGTTAAGGACCGATAAACTCATCTTT. It is translated as CACEELGLRTDKLIF.

Regarding this clone: This may stem from a read error, because a much larger clone lies one nucleotide away. The sample carries other DNA sequences with the same CDR3. This chain joins TRDV2 and TRDJ1, with 11 bases fitting TRDD3. Germline-derived CDR1 and CDR2 are GEAIGNYY and EKD. The CDR3 covers 13 residues. CDR3 residues: CACDTLLGDKLIF. The CDR3, as DNA: TGTGCCTGTGACACTTTACTGGGGGATAAGCTCATCTTT.

V is TRDV2 and J is TRDJ1; 8 bases are a match to TRDD3. Germline lookup yields CDR1 GEAIGNYY and CDR2 EKD. Trimming removed 0 bases from V and 3 bases from J; junction bases left unmatched: 14. The CDR3 spans 18 residues. The CDR3 spells CACDTHLLGVLGSDKLIF. For the CDR3, the DNA is TGTGCCTGTGACACCCACCTACTGGGGGTCTTGGGTTCCGATAAACTCATCTTT.

Note on this clone: A read error is likely here: a far larger clone is one base away. The chain couples TRDV1 to TRDJ1; 9 nucleotides agree with TRDD3. J gave up 0 bases and V 8 bases, and 22 bases lay outside the gene matches. The CDR3 loop spans 20 amino acids. Looked up from germline, CDR1 is TSWWSYY and CDR2 is QGS. The CDR3 reads CALRGVLGGDTSLYTDKLIF. The DNA for the CDR3 is TGTGCTCTTAGGGGAGTCCTAGGGGGGGATACCTCACTGTACACCGATAAACTCATCTTT.

In the case of this clone: This is likely an artifact of a read error, given a far larger clone one base away. The chain has TRDV1 and TRDJ1; 8 bases are shared with TRDD3. Germline V CDR1 and CDR2: TSWWSYY, QGS. The CDR3 has 20 amino acids. The DNA of the CDR3 is TGTGCTCGTGGGGACAAATACCTACGTCTATGGGATACGAACACCGATAAACTCATCTTT. It yields the protein CARGDKYLRLWDTNTDKLIF.

Concerning this clone: A far larger clone is one base from this, pointing to a likely read error. The V gene is TRDV1, the J gene TRDJ2; 8 bases are shared with TRDD3. After removal of 4 bases from V and 4 bases from J, the junction contained 14 bases not matched to a gene. The germline V gene encodes CDR1 TSWWSYY and CDR2 QGS. The CDR3 is made up of 18 amino acids. In nucleotides, the CDR3 is TGTGCTCTTGGGGTTGACTTCTGGGGGACACTGGAGACAGCACAACTCTTCTTT. It is translated as CALGVDFWGTLETAQLFF.

Of note for this clone: One end of the junction varies from germline; a read error may be responsible. This chain connects TRDV1 to TRDJ1; 12 positions agree with TRDD3. This CDR3 is 19 amino acids long. Germline V gene lookup returns CDR1 TSWWSYY and CDR2 QGS. The CDR3 DNA sequence: TGTGCTCTTGGGGATCGGGGCTCCCTTGCCCTCATCCTGGGGGATACGCTCTTTTTT. It yields the protein CALGDRGSLALILGDTLFF.

As to this clone: A far larger clone is one base from this, pointing to a likely read error. The sample holds other DNA sequences that translate to the same CDR3. The chain employs TRDV1 and TRDJ1, with TRDD3 matching over 9 bases. With 0 bases clipped from V and 3 bases from J, the junction kept 47 bases outside the gene matches. Germline lookup yields CDR1 TSWWSYY and CDR2 QGS. This CDR3 has 30 amino acids. This CDR3 is CALGELYRGVVWSLESLALLGDLKADKLIF. The CDR3 bases are TGTGCTCTTGGGGAACTTTACAGAGGGGTCGTGTGGTCCCTAGAATCTCTAGCGCTACTGGGGGACCTTAAGGCCGATAAACTCATCTTT.

As regards this clone: This likely traces to a read error, being one base from a far larger clone. The chain carries TRDV1 and TRDJ1, with TRDD3 as a possible D gene (6 bases). The CDR3 has 24 amino acids. CDR1 is TSWWSYY and CDR2 is QGS in the germline V gene. Trimming removed 1 base from V and 1 base from J, with 37 bases in between. The CDR3 coding sequence is TGTGCTCTTGGGGAACCCCTAATGTGGCTACAGGACGGATACAGAGAGGTGTGCACCGATAAACTCATCTTT. Protein sequence: CALGEPLMWLQDGYREVCTDKLIF.

Regarding this clone: A far larger clone is only one base removed, so a read error is likely. This chain joins TRDV2 and TRDJ3, with a weak D call TRDD3 (6 bases). The V gene's germline CDR1 is GEAIGNYY and CDR2 EKD. Trimming stripped 0 bases from V and 0 bases from J, with 14 bases between. This CDR3 contains 19 residues. The CDR3 DNA reads TGTGCCTGTGACACCGTGAGGGGATCCGGCTCCTGGGACACCCGACAGATGTTTTTC. Its protein is CACDTVRGSGSWDTRQMFF.